The 30 T cell receptor beta chains reported below all come from one sample, sequenced in a study of blood T cell repertoires in COVID-19. Produced via immunoSEQ multiplex PCR; TCRdb's table is partial and in-frame only. The profile covers under 130,000 clones, with 89% appearing a single time and about 4% taken by the ten largest. Sequencing input: peripheral blood. Source of these receptors: a woman aged 60-70 years with acute or convalescent COVID-19.

V is TRBV28 and J is TRBJ1-1; D ambiguous. CDR3 length equals 14 residues. CDR1 is MDHEN, CDR2 SYDVKM, per germline. V lost 5 bases and J 0 bases, leaving 10 bases between the germline ends. The CDR3 coding sequence is TGTGCCAGCAGTACGCCTACCCTGAACACTGAAGCTTTCTTT. Protein: CASSTPTLNTEAFF.

The gene calls are TRBV5-1 and TRBJ2-3, with a possible D match to TRBD2 (5 bases). In germline, CDR1 is SGHRS, CDR2 YFSETQ. The CDR3 covers 13 residues. V was clipped by 4 bases and J by 5 bases, with 11 bases between them. This chain's CDR3 is CASSAGGLDTQYF. The CDR3 coding sequence is TGCGCCAGCAGCGCGGGCGGCCTAGATACGCAGTATTTT.

The V and J genes are TRBV7-9 and TRBJ2-2, with 10 bases matching TRBD1. This CDR3 region has 19 residues. The J segment lost 0 bases and the V segment lost 8 bases, leaving 15 bases of the junction unmatched. CDR1 is SEHNR, CDR2 FQNEAQ, per germline (reference sequence). The CDR3 coding sequence is TGTGCCAGCGTAAGCGACAGGGGGCGCAATTTGGCGAACACCGGGGAGCTGTTTTTT. This codes for CASVSDRGRNLANTGELFF. The entire variable domain, with the rest obtained from reference TRBV7-9 and TRBJ2-2, is as follows: DTGVSQNPRHKITKRGQNVTFRCDPISEHNRLYWYRQTLGQGPEFLTYFQNEAQLEKSRLLSDRFSAERPKGSFSTLEIQRTEQGDSAMYLCASVSDRGRNLANTGELFFGEGSRLTVL.

This clone was seen a single time. This chain connects TRBV25-1 to TRBJ1-2; the D gene is possibly TRBD1 (5 bases). Trimming removed 6 bases from V and 2 bases from J, with 10 bases in between. Germline CDR1 MGHDK, CDR2 SYGVNS. The CDR3 contains 13 residues. The CDR3 region is CASRGGANYGYTF. CDR3 bases: TGTGCCAGCAGAGGAGGGGCCAACTATGGCTACACCTTC.

This chain links TRBV27 with TRBJ1-5; TRBD1 matches at 7 bases. With V trimmed by 5 bases and J by 0 bases, 22 bases remained unmatched. The CDR3 has 21 amino acids. CDR1 is MNHEY, CDR2 SMNVEV, per germline (reference sequence). The DNA for the CDR3 is TGTGCCAGCAGTCCAGACAGGGAGAGAACTATGAGCACGTATAGCAATCAGCCCCAGCATTTT. It yields the protein CASSPDRERTMSTYSNQPQHF.

In DNA, the CDR3 is TGTGCCAGCAGGCCGGACCAGGGTCAAGGCTACACCTTC. It translates to CASRPDQGQGYTF. The V call is TRBV28, the J call TRBJ1-2; the D gene is possibly TRBD1 (5 bases). Trimming shortened V by 6 bases and J by 8 bases, and 16 bases separated the two germline ends. CDR1 is MDHEN, CDR2 SYDVKM, per germline. This CDR3 region has 13 residues.

V usage is TRBV7-2 and J usage is TRBJ1-1; D unclear. Germline V gives CDR1 SGHTA, CDR2 FQGNSA. This CDR3 region has 14 residues. Trimming cost V 3 bases and J 4 bases, with 12 bases left between them. This CDR3 reads CASSLGYGVTEAFF. The CDR3, as DNA: TGTGCCAGCAGCTTGGGGTACGGGGTCACTGAAGCTTTCTTT.

The chain is built from TRBV5-8 and TRBJ1-1, with 9 bases identical to TRBD1. The germline gives CDR1 SGHTS, CDR2 YDEGEE. V lost 4 bases and J lost 0; bases outside the gene matches: 4. This CDR3 contains 15 residues. The CDR3 sequence: CASSPQGAMNTEAFF. The CDR3 coding sequence is TGTGCCAGCAGCCCACAGGGGGCGATGAACACTGAAGCTTTCTTT.

The chain uses TRBV6-6 and TRBJ1-4, with no clear D. The V gene's germline CDR1 is MNHNY and CDR2 SVGAGI (reference sequence). This CDR3 comprises 15 residues. With 5 bases removed from V and 5 bases from J, the gap between germline ends came to 15 bases. The CDR3 region is CASSPLGVKNEKLFF. CDR3 DNA sequence: TGTGCCAGCAGTCCCCTAGGAGTTAAAAATGAAAAACTGTTTTTT.

The rearrangement links TRBV3-1 (or the pseudogene TRBV3-2) to TRBJ1-4; unclear D gene. The ends were cut back, 4 bases at V and 8 bases at J, with 11 bases in the middle. The CDR3 consists of 13 residues. Germline CDR1 and CDR2: LGHDT and YNNKEL (reference sequence). The CDR3 region has the DNA TGTGCCAGCAGCCGTTGGACGGGGGAAAAACTGTTTTTT. Translation gives CASSRWTGEKLFF.

The J gene is TRBJ2-1, the V gene TRBV9, with a tentative D call TRBD2 (6 bases). V was clipped by 0 bases and J by 5 bases, with 15 bases between them. Germline V gives CDR1 SGDLS, CDR2 YYNGEE. This CDR3 is built from 16 residues. For the CDR3, the DNA is TGTGCCAGCAGCGTAGGACCCCGGGAGACAGACAATGAGCAGTTCTTC. Protein product: CASSVGPRETDNEQFF.

The chain uses TRBV20-1 and TRBJ2-5; D gene uncertain. The CDR3 contains 10 residues. V was cut by 3 bases and J by 5 bases, with 4 bases left in between. CDR1 DFQATT and CDR2 SNEGSKA come from the germline V gene (reference sequence). CDR3 in DNA: TGCAGTGCTAGTTCGGAGACCCAGTACTTC. This sequence encodes CSASSETQYF.

The chain uses TRBV6-5 and TRBJ1-4; D is undetermined. V lost 6 bases, J lost 8 bases, and 7 bases lay in between. From germline, CDR1 is MNHEY and CDR2 SVGAGI. The CDR3 is made up of 11 amino acids. In DNA, the CDR3 is TGTGCCAGCAGACTTATCGAAAAACTGTTTTTT. Its protein product is CASRLIEKLFF.

Details on this clone: The limits of the CDR3 on the DNA are not certain, so only TCRdb's listed CDR3 is given. V usage is TRBV21-1 and J usage is TRBJ2-1; the listed D gene, TRBD1, was not tested against the DNA. TRBV21-1 represents a pseudogene. 14 amino acids form the CDR3, both terminal residues included. The CDR3 reads CASTPVGRGNEQFF.

The chain employs TRBV30 and TRBJ2-1; 7 bases line up with TRBD2. After removal of 0 bases from V and 7 bases from J, the junction contained 9 bases not matched to a gene. The germline V gene encodes CDR1 GTSNPN and CDR2 SVGIG (reference sequence). CDR3 size: 15 residues. CDR3 sequence: CAWSVRRERMNEQFF. The CDR3 DNA follows: TGTGCCTGGAGTGTAAGGCGGGAGAGGATGAATGAGCAGTTCTTC.

This clone came up once. The chain is built from TRBV10-3 and TRBJ1-1; TRBD1 matches at 8 bases. The germline CDR1 and CDR2 sequences are ENHRY and SYGVKD. The ends lost 4 bases at V and 6 bases at J; junction bases unmatched: 7. The CDR3 contains 14 residues. The CDR3 spells CAISVDRASSEAFF. CDR3 DNA: TGTGCCATCAGTGTGGACAGGGCTTCGTCTGAAGCTTTCTTT.

The chain couples TRBV20-1 to TRBJ2-3; D not certain. The CDR3 consists of 15 residues. The V end lost 3 bases, the J end lost 2 bases, and 15 bases lay between the germline ends. Germline CDR1 and CDR2: DFQATT and SNEGSKA (reference sequence). The CDR3 nucleotides read TGCAGTGCTAGTCGAGCCGCGGCGGCCACAGATACGCAGTATTTT. Its protein product is CSASRAAAATDTQYF.

This chain joins TRBV7-3 and TRBJ2-2, with 7 bases that match TRBD2. Germline trimming cut 5 bases from V and 7 bases from J; bases unmatched to any gene: 10. CDR1 and CDR2 from the germline V gene are SGHTA and FQGTGA. The CDR3 totals 15 residues. The CDR3 sequence is CASSLQARGVGELFF. The CDR3 bases are TGTGCCAGCAGCCTCCAGGCCCGGGGGGTCGGGGAGCTGTTTTTT.

The gene calls are TRBV27 and TRBJ2-7, with TRBD1 matching 9 bases. CDR1 is MNHEY, CDR2 SMNVEV, per germline (reference sequence). V was clipped by 7 bases and J by 6 bases; unmatched bases: 10. CDR3 size: 14 residues. The CDR3 sequence is CASNRGQSPGEQYF. The CDR3 DNA sequence: TGTGCCAGCAACAGGGGGCAAAGCCCGGGCGAGCAGTACTTC.

The gene calls are TRBV5-1 and TRBJ2-1, with 7 bases fitting TRBD2. This CDR3 comprises 16 residues. V trimming: 1 base; J trimming: 2 bases; junction bases outside the gene matches: 6. Germline assignment: CDR1 SGHRS and CDR2 YFSETQ. CDR3 nucleotides: TGCGCCAGCAGCTTGAGGACCGGGACTACCTACAATGAGCAGTTCTTC. This gives the protein CASSLRTGTTYNEQFF.

This chain joins TRBV5-1 and TRBJ2-2, with 11 bases that match TRBD2. The germline CDR1 and CDR2 sequences are SGHRS and YFSETQ. The junction had 2 bases not matched to a gene; V was cut back by 5 bases and J by 5 bases. This CDR3 region has 14 residues. This CDR3 reads CASRGTSGTGELFF. In DNA form, the CDR3 reads TGCGCCAGCAGAGGGACTAGCGGTACCGGGGAGCTGTTTTTT.

The chain employs TRBV24-1 and TRBJ2-1; 10 positions match TRBD2. CDR1 is KGHDR and CDR2 is SFDVKD in the germline V gene. After removal of 4 bases from V and 0 bases from J, the junction contained 5 bases not matched to a gene. The CDR3 runs to 17 residues. The CDR3 is CATSETSGPSSYNEQFF. CDR3 coding DNA: TGTGCCACCAGTGAGACTAGCGGGCCGAGCTCCTACAATGAGCAGTTCTTC.

The chain combines TRBV2 with TRBJ2-3, with 8 positions matching TRBD1. J lost 0 bases, V lost 1 base, and 3 bases had no gene match. CDR3 size: 16 residues. CDR1 and CDR2 from the germline V gene are SNHLY and FYNNEI. CDR3 bases: TGTGCCAGCAGTGAAGACAGGGGGTTTAGCACAGATACGCAGTATTTT. Amino acid sequence: CASSEDRGFSTDTQYF.

This clone came up a few times. The chain carries TRBV7-2 and TRBJ1-2; 7 nucleotides line up with TRBD1. Looked up from germline, CDR1 is SGHTA and CDR2 is FQGNSA. CDR3 length equals 20 residues. J gave up 6 bases and V 0 bases, and 22 bases lay outside the gene matches. The CDR3 here is CASSLASGKGNRGASDGYTF. The CDR3 DNA follows: TGTGCCAGCAGCTTAGCGTCCGGGAAGGGGAACAGGGGCGCCTCGGATGGCTACACCTTC.

This clone has only one observation. CDR3 nucleotide sequence: TGTGCCAGCAGTGAAATAGCGGGAGTATCAAATGAGCAGTTCTTC. This gives the protein CASSEIAGVSNEQFF. This chain joins TRBV6-4 and TRBJ2-1, with 9 bases fitting TRBD2. Germline V CDR1 and CDR2: MRHNA, SNTAGT. V was clipped by 3 bases and J by 7 bases; unmatched bases: 7. This CDR3 contains 15 residues.

The V and J genes are TRBV3-1 (or the pseudogene TRBV3-2) and TRBJ1-5; D uncertain. V gave up 0 bases and J gave up 3 bases, with 9 bases separating them. The germline V gene has CDR1 LGHDT and CDR2 YNNKEL (reference sequence). This CDR3 region has 15 residues. The CDR3 DNA reads TGTGCCAGCAGCCAAGATCTACAGTCCAATCAGCCCCAGCATTTT. The encoded protein is CASSQDLQSNQPQHF.

The V call is TRBV5-5, the J call TRBJ1-2; a possible D gene is TRBD1 (6 bases). Germline V gene sequence: CDR1 SGHKS, CDR2 YYEKEE (reference sequence). This CDR3 comprises 14 residues. Trimming took 4 bases from V and 4 from J, leaving 14 bases between them. The CDR3 reads CASSPQTGSYGYTF. The CDR3, as DNA: TGTGCCAGCAGCCCGCAGACAGGTAGCTATGGCTACACCTTC.

The CDR3 DNA reads TGTGCCAGCAGTTTAAGGTTCCTTGGACAGGGGAGCACTGAAGCTTTCTTT. This gives the protein CASSLRFLGQGSTEAFF. This chain connects TRBV27 to TRBJ1-1; TRBD1 matches 9 bases. The V segment lost 2 bases and the J segment 4 bases; nucleotides outside the gene matches: 11. Germline CDR1 MNHEY, CDR2 SMNVEV (reference sequence). This CDR3 is built from 17 residues.

The CDR3: CAISEARLAGDTQYF. The CDR3 coding sequence is TGTGCCATCAGTGAGGCTCGGCTAGCGGGAGATACGCAGTATTTT. The V gene is TRBV10-3, the J gene TRBJ2-3; TRBD2 agrees at 8 bases. CDR1 and CDR2 (germline): ENHRY, SYGVKD. The J segment lost 5 bases and the V segment lost 2 bases, leaving 6 bases of the junction unmatched. The CDR3 is 15 residues long.

The chain links TRBV30 to TRBJ1-1, with TRBD1 matching over 7 bases. Trimming took 3 bases from V and 11 from J; bases not matched to a gene: 12. From germline, CDR1 is GTSNPN and CDR2 SVGIG (reference sequence). This CDR3 is 13 amino acids long. As DNA, the CDR3 is TGTGCCTGGAGCGCCGGGGGCAGGGGGAAGGCTTTCTTT. Residues: CAWSAGGRGKAFF.